The sample holds many counts of the clone carrying this T cell receptor (beta chain). Antigen unknown. This beta chain lies outside the target of a library built for alpha chains; its clone size means little. Germline V gene data show CDR1 as SQVTM and CDR2 as ANQGSEA. Trimming took 8 bases from V and 4 from J, leaving 12 bases between them. This CDR3 has 12 residues. This sample is part of a study of spatial heterogeneity in lung cancer. The time point is: sample taken at primary tumor resection. The donors, approximately 66 patients with untreated early-stage non-small cell lung cancer, provided the samples. Unsorted tumor, nontumor lung tissue or cryopreserved PBMC supplied the whole RNA. All TCR cDNA molecules were individually tagged with a unique molecular identifier. Each CDR3 protein is one row after TCRdb ran MiXCR on the 5' RACE reads. The data contain over 8,500 distinct CDR3 sequences, 4% to 6.5% of them singletons.

Study-wide points: It was found that expanded intratumoral alpha and beta TCR counts tracked tumor mutation counts.

The chain has TRBV29-1 and TRBJ2-1, with a weak D call TRBD2 (5 bases). The sequences come from lung tumor tissue, collected at surgery. This TCR derives from a male donor with early-stage non-small cell lung cancer. The CDR3 region is CSSEGSYNEQFF. CDR3 DNA: TGCAGCTCTGAAGGGAGTTACAATGAGCAGTTCTTC.